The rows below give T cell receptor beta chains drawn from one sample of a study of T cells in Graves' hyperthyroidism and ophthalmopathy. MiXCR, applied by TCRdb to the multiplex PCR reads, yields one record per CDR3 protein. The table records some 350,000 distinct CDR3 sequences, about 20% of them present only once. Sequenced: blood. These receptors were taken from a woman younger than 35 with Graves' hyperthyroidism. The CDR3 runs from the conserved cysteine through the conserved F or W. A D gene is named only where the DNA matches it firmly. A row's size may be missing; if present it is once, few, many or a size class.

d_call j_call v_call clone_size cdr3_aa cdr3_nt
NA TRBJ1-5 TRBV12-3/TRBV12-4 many CASSFSYSNQPQHF TGTGCCAGCAGTTTCAGCTATAGCAATCAGCCCCAGCATTTT
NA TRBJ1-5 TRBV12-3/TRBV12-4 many CASSSTQGVGQPQHF TGTGCCAGCAGTTCCACGCAGGGAGTCGGTCAGCCCCAGCATTTT
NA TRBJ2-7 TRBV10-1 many CASKGYEQYF TGCGCCAGCAAGGGTTACGAGCAGTACTTC
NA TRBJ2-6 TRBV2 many CASSEFARSGANVLTF TGTGCCAGCAGTGAGTTCGCGCGCTCTGGGGCCAACGTCCTGACTTTC
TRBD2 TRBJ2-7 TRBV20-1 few CSARTSGEVEQYF TGCAGTGCCCGGACTAGCGGGGAGGTCGAGCAGTACTTC
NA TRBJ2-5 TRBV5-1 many CASSPWTTSGETQYF TGCGCCAGCAGCCCATGGACTACCTCGGGAGAGACCCAGTACTTC
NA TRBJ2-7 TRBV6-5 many CASSYKEGNYEQYF TGTGCCAGCAGTTACAAGGAGGGAAACTACGAGCAGTACTTC
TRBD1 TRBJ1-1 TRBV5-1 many CASSINYRGLTEAFF TGCGCCAGCAGCATAAATTACAGGGGTCTGACTGAAGCTTTCTTT
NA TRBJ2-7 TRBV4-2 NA CASSQGGRSYEQYF TGTGCCAGCAGCCAAGGGGGCAGATCATACGAGCAGTACTTC
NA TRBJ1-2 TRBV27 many CASSYFWGEGHPTNYGYTF TGTGCCAGCAGTTATTTTTGGGGTGAGGGGCATCCTACTAACTATGGCTACACCTTC
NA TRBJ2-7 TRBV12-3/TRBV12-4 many CASSLQGSEPYEQYF TGTGCCAGCAGTTTACAGGGGTCTGAACCCTACGAGCAGTACTTC
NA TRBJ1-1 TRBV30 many CAWSVAAEAFF TGTGCCTGGAGTGTGGCGGCTGAAGCTTTCTTT
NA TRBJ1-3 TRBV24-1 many CATSDSTPSSGNTIYF TGTGCCACCAGTGACTCGACTCCGAGCTCTGGAAACACCATATATTTT
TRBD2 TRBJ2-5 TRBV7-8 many CASSLERGGLGETQYF TGTGCCAGCAGCTTAGAGCGCGGGGGGCTTGGAGAGACCCAGTACTTC
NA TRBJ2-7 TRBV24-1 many CAVSEGAMNEQYF TGTGCCGTCTCGGAGGGGGCGATGAACGAGCAGTACTTC
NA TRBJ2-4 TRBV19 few CASTPQGRNIQYF TGTGCCAGTACCCCCCAGGGGAGAAACATTCAGTACTTC
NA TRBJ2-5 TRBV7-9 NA CASSLILGETQYF TGTGCCAGCAGCTTGATTCTGGGGGAGACCCAGTACTTC
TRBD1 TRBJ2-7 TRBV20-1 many CSAQTGGYEQYF TGCAGTGCTCAGACAGGGGGTTACGAGCAGTACTTC
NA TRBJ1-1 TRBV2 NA CASSDILAFF TGTGCCAGCAGTGACATTCTGGCTTTCTTT
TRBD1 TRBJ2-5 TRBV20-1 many CSASGQDFQETQYF TGCAGTGCTTCGGGACAGGACTTCCAAGAGACCCAGTACTTC
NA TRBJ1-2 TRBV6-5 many CASSYARDYGYTF TGTGCCAGCAGTTATGCCAGGGACTATGGCTACACCTTC
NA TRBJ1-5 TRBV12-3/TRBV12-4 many CASGGINQPQHF TGTGCCAGCGGCGGAATCAATCAGCCCCAGCATTTT
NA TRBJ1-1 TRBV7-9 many CASSHPEGLRVKDGTEAFF TGTGCCAGCAGTCACCCAGAGGGGCTAAGAGTAAAAGATGGCACTGAAGCTTTCTTT
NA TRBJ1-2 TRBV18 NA CASSPRGATNYGYTF TGTGCCAGCTCACCTAGAGGGGCGACTAACTATGGCTACACCTTC
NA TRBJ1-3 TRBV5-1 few CASSLPGAGNTIYF TGCGCCAGCAGCCTCCCGGGGGCTGGAAACACCATATATTTT
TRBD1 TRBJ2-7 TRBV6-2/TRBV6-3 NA CATPRTGTSFGIYEQYF TGTGCCACCCCCAGGACAGGGACCTCCTTCGGTATCTACGAGCAGTACTTC
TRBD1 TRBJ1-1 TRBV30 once CAWSPGTAIIEAFF TGTGCCTGGAGTCCTGGGACAGCGATTATAGAAGCTTTCTTT
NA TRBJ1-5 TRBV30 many CAWSVGQGNQPQHF TGTGCCTGGAGTGTGGGCCAGGGTAATCAGCCCCAGCATTTT
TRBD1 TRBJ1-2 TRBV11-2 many CASSLDRDRAYGYTF TGTGCCAGCAGCTTGGACCGGGACAGGGCCTATGGCTACACCTTC
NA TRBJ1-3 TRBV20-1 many CSARDLGGNTIYF TGCAGTGCTAGAGATCTGGGGGGGAACACCATATATTTT
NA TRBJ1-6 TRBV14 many CASSPIRHGRSLSPLHF TGTGCCAGCAGCCCGATCCGCCACGGGCGTTCTCTTTCACCCCTCCACTTT
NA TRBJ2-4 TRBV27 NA CASSPRGQAKNIQYF TGTGCCAGCAGTCCGCGCGGACAGGCCAAAAACATTCAGTACTTC
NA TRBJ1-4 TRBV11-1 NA CASSFQTGYYPNEKLFF TGTGCCAGCAGCTTCCAAACCGGTTACTACCCGAATGAAAAACTGTTTTTT
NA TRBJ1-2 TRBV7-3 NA CASSLTPPNYGYTF TGTGCCAGCAGCTTAACTCCACCTAACTATGGCTACACCTTC
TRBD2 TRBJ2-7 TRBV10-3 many CAISEERGGLRDEQYF TGTGCCATCAGTGAGGAACGGGGGGGCCTTCGTGACGAGCAGTACTTC
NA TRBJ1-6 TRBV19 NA CASNFRGTPNSPLHF TGTGCCAGCAATTTTCGCGGGACACCGAATTCACCCCTCCACTTT
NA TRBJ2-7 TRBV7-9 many CASSFVAYEQYF TGTGCCAGCAGCTTCGTTGCCTACGAGCAGTACTTC